This T cell receptor (beta chain) came from a study of T-cell reconstitution after alpha-beta-depleted transplantation in children. Construction of the TCRbeta library involved unique molecular identifiers. MiXCR, applied by TCRdb to the PCR reads, yields one record per CDR3 protein. This table has roughly 100,000 distinct CDR3 sequences, approximately 8.4% appearing once. This clonotype was observed at least ten times. The CDR3 has 13 residues. Germline V lookup: CDR1 DFQATT, CDR2 SNEGSKA (reference sequence). Deletions cut 5 bases from V and 4 bases from J, with 14 bases between. The clonotype was recovered from a human donor who donated a stem cell graft to a child with congenital amegakaryocytic thrombocytopenia. The source was PBMCs from the stem cell graft donor, collected from the stem cell graft. The rearrangement links TRBV20-1 to TRBJ1-1; D unclear. The CDR3 reads CSAATLYFTEAFF. The CDR3 region has the DNA TGCAGTGCTGCGACGTTATATTTCACTGAAGCTTTCTTT.